This T cell receptor (beta chain) came from a study of CD8 T cells in Susac syndrome. Study-level points and caveats: Among active patients and in TEMRA cells, CD8+ clonal expansion in Susac reached its peak. Regarding the TCR sequencing and HLA analysis, the study admitted that a relatively small number of individuals were involved.

Recently defined diagnostic criteria for definite or probable disease were fulfilled by Susac syndrome patients. An input of 0.5 to 1 ug of RNA was subjected to reverse transcription using random hexamers. Amplification of TCR beta CDR3 spanned 54 Vbeta and 13 Jbeta via immunoSEQ multiplex PCR. MiXCR, run by TCRdb on the immunoSEQ multiplex PCR reads, gives a single entry per CDR3 protein. The sample contains approximately 80,000 distinct CDR3 sequences, approximately 94% of which appear only once. Germline V gene lookup returns CDR1 SEHNR and CDR2 FQNEAQ (reference sequence). Trimming pared 10 bases from V and 5 bases from J, leaving 18 bases between. The CDR3 extends over 14 amino acids. As for this clonotype: What it binds is not known.

Sequenced sample: CD8+ T cells from PBMCs. The rearrangement links TRBV7-9 to TRBJ2-1, with a possible D match to TRBD2 (7 bases). The sequence was collected from a human donor with Susac syndrome. For the CDR3, the DNA is TGTGCCACCAATGTCGGGGGGCCCCACAATGAGCAGTTCTTC. This translates into CATNVGGPHNEQFF.